The next 14 T cell receptor beta chains were all read from a single sample in a study of T-cell memory formation after mild COVID-19. Each CDR3 protein gets one entry after TCRdb re-called the 5' RACE reads with MiXCR. The data contain about 170,000 distinct CDR3 sequences, approximately 12% of them singletons. The sequenced material came from PBMCs or a T cell subset sorted from them (not recorded which). The receptors were sampled from a man between 18 and 35 years old who had mild COVID-19 (a few samples of this study predate the infection). Cell type and time point are not known.

This clonotype was seen a handful of times. This chain links TRBV7-2 with TRBJ2-2, with no clear D. Deletions cut 1 base from V and 4 bases from J, with 13 bases between. The V gene's germline CDR1 is SGHTA and CDR2 FQGNSA. This CDR3 is built from 16 residues. The CDR3 region is CASSLVALSGTGELFF. In nucleotides, the CDR3 is TGTGCCAGCAGCTTAGTGGCGCTCTCGGGCACCGGGGAGCTGTTTTTT.

This clonotype was recorded a few times. V usage is TRBV28 and J usage is TRBJ2-3; D is unresolved. CDR1 MDHEN and CDR2 SYDVKM come from the germline V gene. The CDR3 contains 14 residues. V lost 1 base, J lost 5 bases, and 10 bases lay in between. CDR3 DNA: TGTGCCAGCAGTTTATCTCCAGTGCTAGATACGCAGTATTTT. It is translated as CASSLSPVLDTQYF.

The V and J genes are TRBV5-1 and TRBJ1-4; TRBD1 aligns across 7 bases. Germline V CDR1 and CDR2: SGHRS, YFSETQ. The CDR3 has 15 residues. V dropped 1 base and J dropped 5; count of bases not matched to a gene: 5. CDR3 nucleotides: TGCGCCAGCAGCTTGCTGGGACAGCGGAATGAAAAACTGTTTTTT. Protein sequence: CASSLLGQRNEKLFF. The variable domain in full, with the rest retrieved from reference TRBV5-1 and TRBJ1-4, is KAGVTQTPRYLIKTRGQQVTLSCSPISGHRSVSWYQQTPGQGLQFLFEYFSETQRNKGNFPGRFSGRQFSNSRSEMNVSTLELGDSALYLCASSLLGQRNEKLFFGSGTQLSVL.

This clonotype turned up a few times. The chain has TRBV29-1 and TRBJ1-5; 10 bases align to TRBD1. This CDR3 spans 17 amino acids. After removal of 8 bases from V and 4 bases from J, the junction contained 17 bases not matched to a gene. Germline values: CDR1 SQVTM, CDR2 ANQGSEA. The CDR3 sequence: CSSYRDRGTGSNQPQHF. DNA for the CDR3: TGCAGCTCCTACCGGGACAGGGGAACGGGTAGTAATCAGCCCCAGCATTTT.

This chain connects TRBV5-1 to TRBJ1-1, with D possibly matching TRBD1 (5 bases). V lost 6 bases, J lost 1 base, and 16 bases lay in between. The CDR3 spans 15 residues. CDR1 and CDR2 (germline): SGHRS, YFSETQ. The CDR3 bases are TGCGCCAGCACCCCAATGGGGGGGACGAACACTGAAGCTTTCTTT. Protein: CASTPMGGTNTEAFF.

The chain employs TRBV18 and TRBJ1-4, with 7 bases that match TRBD1. The J segment lost 8 bases and the V segment lost 2 bases, leaving 5 bases of the junction unmatched. This CDR3 is 14 amino acids long. Germline V gene lookup returns CDR1 KGHSH and CDR2 LQKENI. The CDR3, as DNA: TGTGCCAGCTCACCAAACAGGGGTTCGGAAAAACTGTTTTTT. The encoded protein is CASSPNRGSEKLFF.

This chain joins TRBV7-2 and TRBJ2-7; D might be TRBD1 or TRBD2, each matching 7 bases. Germline V gene lookup returns CDR1 SGHTA and CDR2 FQGNSA. The CDR3 is made up of 15 amino acids. Between the trimmed V and J ends, which lost 4 bases and 3 bases, there was a span of 16 bases. CDR3 in amino acids: CASSSGGTESYEQYV. CDR3 nucleotides: TGTGCCAGCAGCTCCGGGGGGACAGAGAGCTACGAGCAGTACGTC.

This rearrangement joins TRBV12-3 or TRBV12-4 to TRBJ2-5, with D perhaps matching TRBD1 (5 bases). V dropped 2 bases and J dropped 0 bases, with 10 bases sitting between them. The CDR3 runs to 15 residues. The CDR3 bases are TGTGCCAGCAGTTTAAGGTCAGGGTACCAAGAGACCCAGTACTTC. It translates to CASSLRSGYQETQYF.

The rearrangement links TRBV7-9 to TRBJ2-7, with D possibly TRBD1 on 6 matching bases. The CDR3 has 13 amino acids. V lost 4 bases to trimming and J lost 5 bases, with 12 bases between them. CDR1 and CDR2 (germline): SEHNR, FQNEAQ (reference sequence). CDR3 amino acids: CASSYRVAHEQYF. CDR3 nucleotide sequence: TGTGCCAGCAGCTACAGGGTAGCCCACGAGCAGTACTTC.

In its sample, this clonotype was seen many times. The V call is TRBV4-2, the J call TRBJ2-6; unclear D gene. The V and J ends lost 3 bases and 0 bases respectively, with 18 bases between them. Germline V gene sequence: CDR1 LGHNA, CDR2 YNFKEQ. This CDR3 is built from 19 residues. DNA of the CDR3: TGTGCCAGCAGCCAGGCTAGACCTGGTCGGGCCTCTGGGGCCAACGTCCTGACTTTC. Its protein is CASSQARPGRASGANVLTF.

CDR3 region: CASSSLAATGELFF. CDR3 bases: TGTGCCAGCAGCTCCTTAGCCGCCACCGGGGAGCTGTTTTTT. V usage is TRBV7-9 and J usage is TRBJ2-2; no firm D call. The CDR3 is 14 amino acids. Per the germline V gene, CDR1 is SEHNR and CDR2 is FQNEAQ (reference sequence). Trimming stripped 4 bases from V and 4 bases from J, with 10 bases between. Based on the CDR3 plus reference TRBV7-9 and TRBJ2-2, the full variable domain is DTGVSQNPRHKITKRGQNVTFRCDPISEHNRLYWYRQTLGQGPEFLTYFQNEAQLEKSRLLSDRFSAERPKGSFSTLEIQRTEQGDSAMYLCASSSLAATGELFFGEGSRLTVL.

The chain carries TRBV2 and TRBJ1-1; D not certain. V was cut by 10 bases and J by 5 bases, with 17 bases left in between. Germline CDR1 is SNHLY and CDR2 is FYNNEI. The CDR3 runs 13 residues. The CDR3 loop is CATTLGYSTEAFF. In DNA, the CDR3 is TGTGCCACCACTTTGGGATATAGTACTGAAGCTTTCTTT.

This chain joins TRBV29-1 and TRBJ2-6, with TRBD1 identical over 10 bases. V lost 3 bases and J lost 10; bases outside the gene matches: 6. CDR3 length equals 14 residues. Germline CDR1 and CDR2: SQVTM and ANQGSEA. In DNA, the CDR3 is TGCAGCGTTGACGCAGGGACAGGGGTAAACGTCCTGACTTTC. Its protein product is CSVDAGTGVNVLTF.

This chain uses TRBV6-1 with TRBJ2-3; perhaps TRBD2 as D (6 bases). CDR1 is MNHNS and CDR2 is SASEGT in the germline V gene. This CDR3 has 17 residues. V was trimmed by 5 bases and J by 2 bases, leaving 20 bases between them. The CDR3 loop is CASSKHLRLADTDTQYF. CDR3 DNA: TGTGCCAGCAGTAAGCACCTCAGGTTAGCGGACACAGATACGCAGTATTTT.